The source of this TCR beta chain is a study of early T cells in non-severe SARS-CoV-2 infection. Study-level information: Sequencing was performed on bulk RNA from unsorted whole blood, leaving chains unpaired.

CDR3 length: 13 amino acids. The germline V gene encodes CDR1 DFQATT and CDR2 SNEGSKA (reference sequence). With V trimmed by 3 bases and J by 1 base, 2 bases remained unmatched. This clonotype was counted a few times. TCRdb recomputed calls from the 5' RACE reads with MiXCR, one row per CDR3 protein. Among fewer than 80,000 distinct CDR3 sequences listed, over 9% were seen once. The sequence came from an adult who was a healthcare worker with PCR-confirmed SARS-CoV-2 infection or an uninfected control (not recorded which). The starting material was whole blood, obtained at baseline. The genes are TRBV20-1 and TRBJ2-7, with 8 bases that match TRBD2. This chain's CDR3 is CSASRGGSYEQYF. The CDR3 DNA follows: TGCAGTGCTAGCCGGGGGGGATCCTACGAGCAGTACTTC.